Sequencing of this TCR beta chain was carried out in a study of OX40 agonist ivuxolimab in advanced cancers. The sample holds a few counts of this clone. CDR1 SGHNT and CDR2 YYREEE come from the germline V gene (reference sequence). The CDR3 extends over 15 amino acids. V shed 6 bases and J shed 8 bases, with 23 bases lying between them. Profiling relied on immunoSEQ multiplex PCR, and the TCRdb table lists in-frame clones only, not all of them. The repertoire has 35,000 to 40,000 clones, roughly 86% of them found once; the top ten carry roughly 2%. The sample consisted of CD4+ or CD8+ T cells sorted from blood, taken in a trial of the OX40 agonist ivuxolimab. The receptor's source is an adult with an advanced solid tumor such as melanoma, head and neck, liver or kidney cancer. The chain has TRBV5-4 and TRBJ1-2; maybe TRBD1 (5 bases). The CDR3 sequence is CASTWGELSLGGYTF. The DNA of the CDR3 is TGTGCCAGCACATGGGGGGAACTGAGCTTGGGCGGCTACACCTTC.